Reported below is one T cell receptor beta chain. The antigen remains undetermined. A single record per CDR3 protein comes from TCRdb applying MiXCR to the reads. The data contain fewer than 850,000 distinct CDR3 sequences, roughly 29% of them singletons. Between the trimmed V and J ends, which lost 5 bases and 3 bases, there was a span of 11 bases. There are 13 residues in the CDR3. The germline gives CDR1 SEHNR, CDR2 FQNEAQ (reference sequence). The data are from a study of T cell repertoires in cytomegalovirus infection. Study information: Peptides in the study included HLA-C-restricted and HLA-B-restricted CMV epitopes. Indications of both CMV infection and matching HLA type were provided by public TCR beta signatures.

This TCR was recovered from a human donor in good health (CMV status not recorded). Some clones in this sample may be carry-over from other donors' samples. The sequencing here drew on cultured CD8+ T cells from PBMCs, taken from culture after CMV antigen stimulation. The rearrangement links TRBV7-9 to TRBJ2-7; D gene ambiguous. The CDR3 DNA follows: TGTGCCAGCAGCCCGGACGACCGCTACGAGCAGTACTTC. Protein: CASSPDDRYEQYF.